This is a list of T cell receptor beta chains from one sample in a study of CD8+ T cells in alopecia areata. The table came from immunoSEQ multiplex PCR; TCRdb's copy has only in-frame clones and leaves some out. The table includes about 190,000 clones, 60% detected once. Source: CD4+ T cells sorted from blood, taken at week 24, from a patient treated with tofacitinib. These TCRs come from a human donor with alopecia areata. The CDR3 runs from the conserved cysteine through the conserved F or W. The D gene is left open where the match is weak. A row's size may be missing; if present it is once, few, many or a size class.

v_call	clone_size	d_call	j_call	cdr3_aa	cdr3_nt
TRBV29-1	.	.	TRBJ1-1	CSVGDRGNTEAFF	TGCAGCGTTGGTGACCGGGGGAACACTGAAGCTTTCTTT
TRBV7-2	many	TRBD1	TRBJ2-2	CASSLSTGATGELFF	TGTGCCAGCAGCTTATCAACAGGGGCCACCGGGGAGCTGTTTTTT
TRBV7-2	few	TRBD2	TRBJ2-2	CASSARLAVDTGELFF	TGTGCCAGCAGCGCAAGACTAGCGGTGGACACCGGGGAGCTGTTTTTT
TRBV4-3	.	.	TRBJ2-7	CASSQDPGSSYEQYF	TGCGCCAGCAGCCAAGATCCGGGCAGCTCCTACGAGCAGTACTTC
TRBV9	.	.	TRBJ2-1	CASSRGSSYNEQFF	TGTGCCAGCAGCCGGGGGAGCTCCTACAATGAGCAGTTCTTC
TRBV27	once	.	TRBJ1-1	CASSLGVSAEAFF	TGTGCCAGCAGTTTAGGGGTTAGCGCTGAAGCTTTCTTT
TRBV20-1	.	.	TRBJ1-1	CSAGPNTEAFF	TGCAGTGCCGGACCTAACACTGAAGCTTTCTTT
TRBV4-3	once	.	TRBJ1-6	CASSRNTGISPLHF	TGCGCCAGCAGCCGTAACACAGGGATTTCACCCCTCCACTTT
TRBV30	.	TRBD1	TRBJ1-1	CAWLQGAGVNTEAFF	TGTGCCTGGTTACAGGGGGCGGGGGTGAACACTGAAGCTTTCTTT
TRBV29-1	few	.	TRBJ1-2	CSVEDVGSGGYTF	TGCAGCGTTGAAGATGTGGGATCGGGAGGCTACACCTTC
TRBV30	.	TRBD2	TRBJ2-3	CASGGMGGTDTQYF	TGTGCCTCCGGGGGGATGGGAGGCACAGATACGCAGTATTTT
TRBV28	few	.	TRBJ2-3	CASSPPAADTQYF	TGTGCCAGCAGTCCGCCGGCAGCAGATACGCAGTATTTT
TRBV9	.	.	TRBJ1-1	CASSSTGDYNTEAFF	TGTGCCAGCAGCTCGACCGGGGATTATAACACTGAAGCTTTCTTT
TRBV29-1	.	TRBD1	TRBJ1-2	CSAGTGANYGYTF	TGCAGCGCTGGGACAGGTGCGAACTATGGCTACACCTTC
TRBV29-1	.	TRBD1	TRBJ2-5	CSAGGGDRVWGETQYF	TGCAGCGCTGGTGGGGGAGACAGGGTGTGGGGAGAGACCCAGTACTTC
TRBV6-6	once	.	TRBJ1-2	CASGGQGYYGYTF	TGTGCCAGCGGGGGGCAGGGGTACTATGGCTACACCTTC
TRBV15	.	.	TRBJ2-3	CATSRVTGTSTDTQYF	TGTGCCACCAGCAGAGTGACAGGAACTAGCACAGATACGCAGTATTTT
TRBV29-1	.	.	TRBJ1-2	CSTLDTLNYGYTF	TGCAGCACACTAGACACGCTTAACTATGGCTACACCTTC
TRBV29-1	few	TRBD1	TRBJ1-2	CSVLKGQSGGYTF	TGCAGCGTTTTAAAGGGACAGTCGGGGGGCTACACCTTC
TRBV4-1	few	.	TRBJ2-3	CASSQAVSTDTQYF	TGCGCCAGCAGCCAAGCGGTTAGCACAGATACGCAGTATTTT
TRBV15	.	TRBD1	TRBJ2-1	CATSRGSGTGLYNEQFF	TGTGCCACCAGCAGGGGATCCGGGACAGGGCTATACAATGAGCAGTTCTTC
TRBV5-5	few	.	TRBJ1-1	CASSFSGFDTEAFF	TGTGCCAGCAGCTTCTCAGGGTTTGACACTGAAGCTTTCTTT
TRBV29-1	few	.	TRBJ2-3	CSVIRGGRTDTQYF	TGCAGCGTTATTCGGGGAGGTCGAACAGATACGCAGTATTTT
TRBV29-1	.	.	TRBJ1-2	CSVGDTGYTF	TGCAGCGTTGGGGACACGGGCTACACCTTC
TRBV7-3	.	TRBD1	TRBJ1-6	CASKPTGGINSPLHF	TGTGCCAGCAAACCGACAGGGGGAATAAATTCACCCCTCCACTTT
TRBV7-2	.	.	TRBJ2-2	CASSLSSGAPGELFF	TGTGCCAGCAGCTTAAGTTCGGGAGCCCCCGGGGAGCTGTTTTTT
TRBV2	.	TRBD1	TRBJ2-2	CASRPGTANTGELFF	TGTGCCAGCCGGCCTGGGACAGCGAACACCGGGGAGCTGTTTTTT
TRBV19	once	TRBD2	TRBJ2-3	CASSGGLATDTQYF	TGTGCCAGTAGTGGGGGACTAGCAACAGATACGCAGTATTTT
TRBV18	.	.	TRBJ1-1	CASSPPAMSGTEAFF	TGTGCCAGCTCACCACCCGCGATGTCGGGCACTGAAGCTTTCTTT
TRBV13	.	TRBD1	TRBJ1-2	CASSLGPGQGDGYTF	TGTGCCAGCAGCTTAGGCCCGGGACAGGGAGATGGCTACACCTTC
TRBV29-1	.	.	TRBJ1-2	CSERGDGYTF	TGCAGCGAACGGGGCGACGGCTACACCTTC
TRBV18	few	.	TRBJ2-3	CASSPGFTDTQYF	TGTGCCAGCTCACCTGGTTTCACAGATACGCAGTATTTT
TRBV5-6	.	.	TRBJ2-1	CASSSGPTGLSYNEQFF	TGTGCCAGCAGCTCCGGACCGACAGGTCTATCCTACAATGAGCAGTTCTTC
TRBV5-1	.	TRBD1	TRBJ2-4	CASSLGQGIAKNIQYF	TGCGCCAGCAGCTTGGGACAGGGGATAGCCAAAAACATTCAGTACTTC
TRBV11-2	.	.	TRBJ1-6	CASSFQGDSPLHF	TGTGCCAGCAGCTTTCAGGGCGACTCACCCCTCCACTTT
TRBV29-1	once	TRBD1	TRBJ1-1	CSVRTGLNTEAFF	TGCAGCGTCCGGACAGGGCTGAACACTGAAGCTTTCTTT
TRBV5-1	.	.	TRBJ1-1	CASSLRWGGNTEAFF	TGCGCCAGCAGCTTGAGGTGGGGAGGGAACACTGAAGCTTTCTTT
TRBV5-6	.	.	TRBJ2-1	CASSLGQWGNEQFF	TGTGCCAGCAGCTTGGGACAGTGGGGCAATGAGCAGTTCTTC
TRBV29-1	.	.	TRBJ1-2	CSVERGGGVANYGYTF	TGCAGCGTTGAACGTGGAGGGGGGGTTGCTAACTATGGCTACACCTTC
TRBV29-1	.	TRBD2	TRBJ2-3	CSVAALAGSSDTQYF	TGCAGCGTTGCCGCACTAGCGGGGAGCTCAGATACGCAGTATTTT
TRBV10-3	.	.	TRBJ2-7	CAISGGGHSSYEQYF	TGTGCCATCAGTGGAGGGGGGCATAGCTCCTACGAGCAGTACTTC
TRBV19	few	.	TRBJ1-5	CASSIDLGSSTLYQPQHF	TGTGCCAGTAGTATAGATCTTGGCAGCTCCACCCTATATCAGCCCCAGCATTTT
TRBV30	.	TRBD2	TRBJ2-7	CACSGGSYEQYF	TGTGCCTGTAGCGGGGGGTCGTACGAGCAGTACTTC
TRBV20-1	.	.	TRBJ1-1	CSATPNTEAFF	TGCAGTGCTACCCCGAACACTGAAGCTTTCTTT
TRBV30	.	.	TRBJ1-5	CAWKPKDNQPQHF	TGTGCCTGGAAGCCTAAAGATAATCAGCCCCAGCATTTT
TRBV9	once	.	TRBJ2-1	CASSVGASGKNEQFF	TGTGCCAGCAGCGTGGGGGCTAGCGGAAAAAATGAGCAGTTCTTC
TRBV5-1	.	.	TRBJ2-2	CASSLRTQSTGELFF	TGCGCCAGCAGCCTACGGACCCAATCCACCGGGGAGCTGTTTTTT
TRBV4-3	.	.	TRBJ1-4	CASSQERRAGEKLFF	TGCGCCAGCAGCCAAGAGAGGAGGGCGGGGGAAAAACTGTTTTTT
TRBV29-1	.	.	TRBJ2-1	CSVVMGKQFF	TGCAGCGTTGTAATGGGGAAGCAGTTCTTC
TRBV7-2	few	.	TRBJ1-5	CASSLEPGGNQPQHF	TGTGCCAGCAGCTTAGAACCCGGAGGGAATCAGCCCCAGCATTTT
TRBV30	.	.	TRBJ2-2	CAWSVGAANTGELFF	TGTGCCTGGAGTGTTGGGGCAGCGAACACCGGGGAGCTGTTTTTT
TRBV5-1	few	.	TRBJ1-1	CASSLYRGGTEAFF	TGCGCCAGCAGCTTGTACCGGGGCGGCACTGAAGCTTTCTTT
TRBV7-2	.	TRBD2	TRBJ2-1	CASSLRGGEQFF	TGTGCCAGCAGCCTCCGGGGGGGTGAGCAGTTCTTC
TRBV10-3	.	.	TRBJ2-3	CAISDTRLSPDTQYF	TGTGCCATCAGTGACACGCGGCTTTCCCCAGATACGCAGTATTTT
TRBV30	.	.	TRBJ2-1	CAWSVRWGDEQFF	TGTGCCTGGAGTGTACGTTGGGGGGATGAGCAGTTCTTC
TRBV7-8	.	TRBD2	TRBJ2-1	CASRSSGGVYNEQFF	TGTGCCAGCAGGTCAAGCGGGGGGGTCTACAATGAGCAGTTCTTC
TRBV6-6	.	.	TRBJ2-7	CASSPVSYEQYF	TGTGCCAGCAGTCCGGTGTCCTACGAGCAGTACTTC
TRBV29-1	few	.	TRBJ2-7	CSVVEMGFGEQYF	TGCAGCGTTGTGGAAATGGGTTTTGGCGAGCAGTACTTC
TRBV29-1	few	.	TRBJ1-2	CSVEPTGIYGYTF	TGCAGCGTTGAACCGACAGGTATCTATGGCTACACCTTC